The 20 T cell receptor beta chains given below trace back to one sample, sequenced in a study of shared clonotypes between healthy human individuals. Some clones are missing from TCRdb's copy, which holds only in-frame ones; the method was immunoSEQ multiplex PCR. The sample consists of approximately 2,000,000 clones, 92% of them appearing once. The sample taken for sequencing was naive CD4+ T cells from PBMCs. Regarding subset: CD45RA+ positively selected. Source of these receptors: a man aged 18 to 30 in good health. Some clones in this sample may be carry-over from other donors' samples.

V usage is TRBV18 and J usage is TRBJ1-6; possibly TRBD1 for D (5 bases). The CDR3 is 15 residues long. The germline CDR1 and CDR2 sequences are KGHSH and LQKENI. V was clipped by 2 bases and J by 4 bases, with 9 bases between them. CDR3 sequence: CASSPNRSYNSPLHF. CDR3 nucleotide sequence: TGTGCCAGCTCACCAAACAGGTCTTATAATTCACCCCTCCACTTT.

The chain combines TRBV2 with TRBJ2-3, with 8 bases aligning to TRBD1. Germline-derived CDR1 and CDR2 are SNHLY and FYNNEI. The CDR3 runs 16 residues. The ends lost 4 bases at V and 6 bases at J; junction bases unmatched: 12. CDR3 loop: CASSGPGQAFLDTQYF. The CDR3 DNA sequence: TGTGCCAGCAGTGGCCCGGGACAGGCCTTTTTGGATACGCAGTATTTT.

The chain links TRBV5-1 to TRBJ1-1, with unresolved D. Germline CDR1 and CDR2: SGHRS and YFSETQ. V dropped 5 bases and J dropped 1 base, with 12 bases sitting between them. CDR3 size: 14 residues. Written as DNA, the CDR3 is TGCGCCAGCAGACCTTCTACCCAGAACACTGAAGCTTTCTTT. This translates into CASRPSTQNTEAFF.

Note on this clone: Lacking the conserved final phenylalanine or tryptophan, this CDR3 likely reflects a read error. V gene TRBV29-1 combines with J gene TRBJ1-3, with unresolved D. V was trimmed by 6 bases and J by 4 bases, leaving 10 bases between them. Germline values: CDR1 SQVTM, CDR2 ANQGSEA. The CDR3 length is 12 residues. In DNA form, the CDR3 reads TGCAGCGTGATGAATCCCGGAAACACCATATATTCT. Translated, it gives CSVMNPGNTIYS.

The chain links TRBV28 to TRBJ1-6; TRBD1 matches at 7 bases. CDR1 MDHEN and CDR2 SYDVKM come from the germline V gene. J gave up 9 bases and V 6 bases, and 8 bases lay outside the gene matches. This CDR3 is built from 14 residues. The CDR3 DNA reads as TGTGCCAGCAGCCCAGGGGGGGCTATTTCACCCCTCCACTTT. Translation gives CASSPGGAISPLHF.

The V gene is TRBV18, the J gene TRBJ1-2; D remains ambiguous. Germline CDR1 and CDR2: KGHSH and LQKENI. The CDR3 has 14 residues. Trimming took 6 bases from V and 0 from J, leaving 11 bases between them. The CDR3 nucleotides are TGTGCCAGCTCGTCGACGGTTACTAACTATGGCTACACCTTC. This encodes CASSSTVTNYGYTF.

J is TRBJ2-7 and V is TRBV9, with no clear D. The CDR3 runs to 15 residues. CDR1 is SGDLS, CDR2 YYNGEE, per germline. The V gene lost 0 bases and the J gene lost 6 bases, with 16 bases spanning the gap. CDR3 region: CASSVGISDPLEQYF. CDR3 bases: TGTGCCAGCAGCGTAGGGATTTCTGACCCCCTCGAGCAGTACTTC. The variable domain in full, with the rest retrieved from reference TRBV9 and TRBJ2-7, is DSGVTQTPKHLITATGQRVTLRCSPRSGDLSVYWYQQSLDQGLQFLIQYYNGEERAKGNILERFSAQQFPDLHSELNLSSLELGDSALYFCASSVGISDPLEQYFGPGTRLTVT.

V gene TRBV6-1 combines with J gene TRBJ2-5; D is unresolved. V gave up 7 bases and J gave up 1 base, with 10 bases separating them. Germline CDR1 and CDR2: MNHNS and SASEGT. This CDR3 region has 13 residues. The CDR3 coding sequence is TGTGCCAGCACGCAACGGGTCCAAGAGACCCAGTACTTC. This translates into CASTQRVQETQYF.

This chain connects TRBV15 to TRBJ2-5; possibly TRBD2 for D (5 bases). CDR1 is LNHNV and CDR2 is YYDKDF in the germline V gene (reference sequence). The CDR3 is 13 residues long. Trimming removed 6 bases from V and 3 bases from J, with 11 bases in between. In DNA form, the CDR3 reads TGTGCCACCAGGTTCTCGGGGAAAGAGACCCAGTACTTC. This translates into CATRFSGKETQYF.

The chain combines TRBV5-4 with TRBJ2-1; 10 positions agree with TRBD2. The CDR3 sequence is 18 residues long. Trimming cost V 5 bases and J 3 bases; bases outside gene matches: 14. Germline V CDR1 and CDR2: SGHNT, YYREEE (reference sequence). CDR3: CASSQLAGGTTLYNEQFF. In nucleotides, the CDR3 is TGTGCCAGCAGTCAATTAGCGGGAGGAACCACCCTCTACAATGAGCAGTTCTTC.

The CDR3 DNA is TGTGCCAGCAGCTCTGTTTTAAGCGGGGCCTACGAGCAGTACTTC. Protein product: CASSSVLSGAYEQYF. J is TRBJ2-7 and V is TRBV5-6; 7 nucleotides line up with TRBD2. The CDR3 has 15 amino acids. V lost 3 bases, J lost 2 bases, and 8 bases stayed unmatched. From germline, CDR1 is SGHDT and CDR2 YYEEEE.

The chain couples TRBV11-2 to TRBJ2-1, with D perhaps TRBD2 (6 bases). The length of the CDR3 is 16 residues. Germline-derived CDR1 and CDR2 are SGHAT and FQNNGV. V was trimmed by 5 bases and J by 5 bases, leaving 19 bases between them. The chain's CDR3 is CASSLIAGGSHNEQFF. The CDR3 DNA reads TGTGCCAGCAGCCTCATAGCCGGAGGGAGCCACAATGAGCAGTTCTTC.

The CDR3 loop is CASSILGQGGQPQHF. CDR3 bases: TGTGCCAGTAGTATTTTAGGACAGGGCGGTCAGCCCCAGCATTTT. The chain carries TRBV19 and TRBJ1-5; 8 positions agree with TRBD1. The ends lost 3 bases at V and 6 bases at J; junction bases unmatched: 7. Germline-derived CDR1 and CDR2 are LNHDA and SQIVND (reference sequence). CDR3 size: 15 residues.

CDR3 coding DNA: TGTGCCAGCAGCTTAAAGGGGAGTGAAAAACTGTTTTTT. Protein product: CASSLKGSEKLFF. The chain employs TRBV7-9 and TRBJ1-4; perhaps TRBD1 as D (5 bases). Germline assignment: CDR1 SEHNR and CDR2 FQNEAQ (reference sequence). The CDR3 length is 13 residues. Deletions cut 2 bases from V and 7 bases from J, with 8 bases between.

The chain combines TRBV4-2 with TRBJ1-1; TRBD1 might be the D (5 bases). CDR3 length equals 16 residues. With 1 base removed from V and 5 bases from J, the gap between germline ends came to 17 bases. Germline-derived CDR1 and CDR2 are LGHNA and YNFKEQ. The CDR3 spells CASSQAPFSGGTEAFF. CDR3 nucleotide sequence: TGTGCCAGCAGCCAAGCCCCCTTTTCGGGGGGGACTGAAGCTTTCTTT.

The V gene is TRBV2, the J gene TRBJ2-3; no reliable D call. Germline-derived CDR1 and CDR2 are SNHLY and FYNNEI. The CDR3 has 16 residues. Trimming removed 4 bases from V and 0 bases from J, with 14 bases in between. CDR3 amino acids: CASSVYGVRSTDTQYF. CDR3 sequence (DNA): TGTGCCAGCAGTGTGTACGGCGTCAGGAGCACAGATACGCAGTATTTT.

J is TRBJ1-3 and V is TRBV7-2, with 9 bases aligning to TRBD1. Germline CDR1 and CDR2: SGHTA and FQGNSA. The CDR3 sequence is 16 residues long. The V and J ends lost 4 bases and 4 bases, in that order; junction bases with no gene match: 8. CDR3 DNA sequence: TGTGCCAGCAGCTACGTCGACAGGGGGGCAGGAAACACCATATATTTT. Protein product: CASSYVDRGAGNTIYF.

For this clone: Other nucleotide sequences in the sample specify the same CDR3. The rearrangement links TRBV5-1 to TRBJ1-3; a weak D match, TRBD1 (5 bases). The CDR3 is 15 amino acids. CDR1 is SGHRS, CDR2 YFSETQ, per germline. Trimming removed 4 bases from V and 0 bases from J, with 11 bases in between. The CDR3 here is CASSPTGNSGNTIYF. Here the CDR3 DNA reads TGCGCCAGCAGCCCAACAGGAAACTCTGGAAACACCATATATTTT.

The V and J genes are TRBV5-1 and TRBJ2-7; 7 bases map to TRBD1. The CDR3 consists of 15 residues. Trimming removed 2 bases from V and 0 bases from J; junction bases left unmatched: 5. The germline CDR1 and CDR2 sequences are SGHRS and YFSETQ. In nucleotides, the CDR3 is TGCGCCAGCAGCTTTACGGGACAGATCTCCTACGAGCAGTACTTC. Residues: CASSFTGQISYEQYF.

CDR3 loop: CASSLAGASNTEAFF. The CDR3 DNA sequence: TGCGCCAGCAGCTTGGCAGGGGCCTCGAACACTGAAGCTTTCTTT. The rearrangement joins TRBV5-1 to TRBJ1-1; maybe TRBD1 (6 bases). V was cut by 0 bases and J by 1 base, with 10 bases left in between. This CDR3 is 15 amino acids long. CDR1 and CDR2 (germline): SGHRS, YFSETQ.